This record concerns one TCR beta chain sequence. This clonotype turned up a few times. Its antigen is unknown. No base quality information exists; no much larger clone differs at one position. A case-control design nested within a healthcare worker cohort in London, UK, was used, with weekly nasopharyngeal swab PCR tests and blood sampling performed. Healthcare workers were recruited between 23 and 31 March 2020, during the week of the UK lockdown, and were followed weekly for up to roughly 16 weeks. Libraries were built with 5' RACE. The sequencing machine was a NextSeq 500. Unique molecular identifiers were attached to individual cDNA molecules in the TCR library protocol so that sequencing error and PCR bias could be corrected. Both TCR alpha and beta chains were sequenced, and tight co-correlation was observed between alpha and beta sequence abundances in each sample. On the study's bioinformatics: Decombinator V4 was used to perform V gene, J gene and CDR3 annotation of TCR sequences. Expanded TCRs were defined as changing significantly between any two time points under a Poisson model with p below 0.0001. TCR abundances were normalised to the total number of TCRs sequenced per sample and were expressed as counts per million. TRAV1-2 paired with TRAJ12, TRAJ20 or TRAJ33 defined MAIT TCRs, while TRAV10 paired with TRAJ18 defined iNKT TCRs. VDJdb, accessed 1 November 2021, was searched for CMV, EBV and SARS-CoV-2 annotated TCRs, excluding TCRs annotated for multiple antigens. The raw public data were reprocessed by TCRdb itself: fastp quality trimming at Q25, MiXCR clonotype calling, in-frame beta chains only. Each record represents a unique CDR3 protein, reported with the most common genes and DNA among its rows. In this record, the V and J calls reflect TCRdb's handling and not the investigators' own analysis. Here the sample has tens of thousands of distinct CDR3 sequences; roughly 15% occur a single time. The ten largest account for approximately 5.1% of the sample.

Trimming costs V 0 bases and J 1 base, and their ends lie 11 bases apart. Its CDR3 holds 16 amino acids, cysteine through phenylalanine. CDR3 DNA is the only sequence kept; it has 48 bases, read in frame from the first base. This specimen comes from a study of early T cells in non-severe SARS-CoV-2 infection (dated by TCRdb to about 2021). Broadly, across the study: Because TCR sequencing was done on bulk RNA from unsorted whole blood, the alpha and beta chains could not be paired. Study-level results and caveats: VDJdb matching was skewed toward anti-spike CD8 responses, so virus-specific expansions were likely underestimated and private and CD4 specificities were missed.

This sequence was found in an adult who was a healthcare worker with PCR-confirmed SARS-CoV-2 infection or an uninfected control (not recorded which). The rearrangement combines TRBV23-1 with TRBJ2-3; the D segment cannot be called with confidence. TRBV23-1 is an ORF, and what it does is uncertain. The source was whole blood, collected at baseline. The CDR3 region reads CASSQSGQFGTDTQYF. The nucleotide sequence reads TGCGCCAGCAGTCAATCTGGGCAGTTCGGCACAGATACGCAGTATTTT.